The rows below give T cell receptor beta chains drawn from one sample of a study of blood T cells in healthy people across ages. TCRdb re-derived calls from the 5' RACE reads in MiXCR, one entry per CDR3 protein. The sample holds around 1,900,000 distinct CDR3 sequences; roughly two fifths are singletons and the top ten take under 30%. Sequencing was performed on blood. The source of these receptors is a human donor in good health. Each CDR3 is given with its conserved first and last residue. The D gene is left open where the match is weak. For some rows the clone size is stated as once, few or many, or as a class when expanded; others skip it.

size	J	D	V	CDR3	DNA
NA	TRBJ1-2	TRBD1	TRBV28	CASSRLLGQGNGYTF	TGTGCCAGCAGCCGTCTTCTCGGACAGGGGAATGGCTACACCTTC
many	TRBJ1-4	TRBD1	TRBV5-1	CASSSTGEKLFF	TGTGCCAGCAGCTCGACAGGGGAAAAACTGTTTTTT
few	TRBJ2-7	NA	TRBV20-1	CSAVVGHPSYEQYF	TGCAGTGCTGTTGTGGGGCATCCCTCCTACGAGCAGTACTTC
NA	TRBJ1-4	NA	TRBV7-9	CASSGKAGLQATNEKLFF	TGTGCCAGCAGCGGTAAAGCAGGACTGCAGGCAACTAATGAAAAACTGTTTTTT
NA	TRBJ1-1	NA	TRBV4-2	CASSHGKSLYTEAFF	TGTGCCAGCAGCCATGGTAAGAGCCTTTACACTGAAGCTTTCTTT
NA	TRBJ1-2	NA	TRBV20-1	CSAEGDKGSYGYTF	TGCAGTGCTGAGGGAGACAAGGGGTCCTATGGCTACACCTTC
few	TRBJ1-2	NA	TRBV7-2	CASSLVVFRVGGDGYTF	TGTGCCAGCAGCTTAGTGGTTTTCCGTGTGGGGGGCGATGGCTACACCTTC
NA	TRBJ2-7	NA	TRBV4-3	CASSQEVMTYEQYF	TGCGCCAGCAGCCAAGAGGTCATGACCTACGAGCAGTACTTC
NA	TRBJ1-2	TRBD1	TRBV24-1	CAIRDTGVDGYTF	TGTGCCATCAGGGATACAGGGGTTGACGGCTACACCTTC
NA	TRBJ1-5	NA	TRBV4-2	CASSQVKDQPQHF	TGTGCCAGCAGCCAAGTAAAAGATCAGCCCCAGCATTTT
NA	TRBJ2-7	NA	TRBV3-1	CASSRPDSPYEQYF	TGTGCCAGCAGTCGACCAGACAGTCCCTACGAGCAGTACTTC
NA	TRBJ1-1	TRBD1	TRBV6-6	CASSYGAGQPNTEAFF	TGTGCCAGCAGTTACGGGGCGGGACAGCCGAACACTGAAGCTTTCTTT
few	TRBJ2-7	NA	TRBV4-2	CASSLMRGPRTYEQYF	TGTGCCAGCAGCCTTATGCGGGGGCCCAGAACCTACGAGCAGTACTTC
NA	TRBJ1-6	NA	TRBV7-9	CASSLKGTNYYNSPLHF	TGTGCCAGCAGCTTAAAAGGCACAAACTACTATAATTCACCCCTCCACTTT
NA	TRBJ1-2	NA	TRBV2	CASSAIQGSLGGYTF	TGTGCCAGCAGTGCGATCCAGGGGTCCCTAGGTGGCTACACCTTC
NA	TRBJ2-3	NA	TRBV10-3	CAISESERFGADTQYF	TGTGCCATCAGTGAGTCGGAGAGATTCGGGGCAGATACGCAGTATTTT
many	TRBJ2-3	NA	TRBV15	CATSRQTDTQYF	TGTGCCACCAGCAGACAGACAGATACGCAGTATTTT
NA	TRBJ2-3	TRBD2	TRBV29-1	CSVVGRGDLAFSTDTQYF	TGCAGCGTTGTGGGGAGGGGCGACCTCGCCTTTAGCACAGATACGCAGTATTTT
NA	TRBJ2-7	NA	TRBV24-1	CATSDPGDVSSYEQYF	TGTGCCACCAGTGACCCCGGTGATGTTTCCTCCTACGAGCAGTACTTC
NA	TRBJ1-1	NA	TRBV29-1	CSVVGRVETEAFF	TGCAGCGTTGTCGGCAGGGTGGAGACTGAAGCTTTCTTT
NA	TRBJ2-6	NA	TRBV28	CARSLRGANVRTF	TGTGCTCGATCACTGCGAGGGGCCAACGTCCGGACTTTC
NA	TRBJ2-3	NA	TRBV12-3/TRBV12-4	CASNPGPSKSDTQYF	TGTGCCAGCAACCCGGGGCCTAGCAAGTCAGATACGCAGTATTTT
many	TRBJ2-7	NA	TRBV5-5	CASSLGVSSYEQYF	TGTGCCAGCAGCTTGGGGGTGAGCTCCTACGAGCAGTACTTC
few	TRBJ2-1	NA	TRBV20-1	CSARDRNFRTYNEQFF	TGCAGTGCTAGAGATAGGAACTTTCGGACTTACAATGAGCAGTTCTTC
NA	TRBJ1-2	NA	TRBV3-1	CASSQDSYGHTF	TGTGCCAGCAGCCAAGACAGCTATGGCCACACCTTC
NA	TRBJ1-1	TRBD1	TRBV6-1	CASNPGQGSYTEAFF	TGTGCCAGCAACCCAGGACAGGGCTCGTACACTGAAGCTTTCTTT
NA	TRBJ1-2	NA	TRBV12-3/TRBV12-4	CASSLRRAHYGYTF	TGTGCCAGCAGCCTTCGGAGGGCACACTATGGCTACACCTTC
many	TRBJ2-3	NA	TRBV6-4	CASSDSATDTQYF	TGTGCCAGCAGTGACTCGGCCACAGATACGCAGTATTTT
NA	TRBJ1-5	NA	TRBV20-1	CSAASGSSNQPQHF	TGCAGTGCTGCCAGCGGGTCTAGCAATCAGCCCCAGCATTTT
NA	TRBJ1-5	NA	TRBV6-2/TRBV6-3	CASNRLGTPPQHF	TGTGCCAGCAACAGACTCGGAACGCCGCCCCAGCATTTT
NA	TRBJ1-5	NA	TRBV7-2	CASSQTGLYSNQPQHF	TGTGCCAGCAGCCAGACAGGCCTTTATAGCAATCAGCCCCAGCATTTT
NA	TRBJ1-4	NA	TRBV9	CASSVLVGGKLFF	TGTGCCAGCAGCGTACTCGTCGGGGGAAAACTGTTTTTT
few	TRBJ1-2	NA	TRBV7-9	CASSSPGMGYYGYTF	TGTGCCAGCAGCTCCCCGGGCATGGGGTACTATGGCTACACCTTC
NA	TRBJ2-1	NA	TRBV3-1	CASSQAGQEREQFF	TGTGCCAGCAGCCAAGCTGGGCAGGAGCGGGAGCAGTTCTTC
few	TRBJ2-6	NA	TRBV28	CASTNRQGRAGANVLTF	TGTGCCAGCACGAATCGACAGGGGAGGGCTGGGGCCAACGTCCTGACTTTC
once	TRBJ2-3	NA	TRBV24-1	CATNGATDTQYF	TGTGCCACCAACGGGGCCACAGATACGCAGTATTTT
NA	TRBJ1-2	NA	TRBV3-1	CASSQGRGQAYGYTF	TGTGCCAGCAGCCAAGGCCGTGGACAAGCCTATGGCTACACCTTC
NA	TRBJ2-5	NA	TRBV5-1	CTSSPGQQETQYF	TGCACCAGCAGCCCTGGACAGCAAGAGACCCAGTACTTC
few	TRBJ1-2	NA	TRBV27	CASSLAGNLNYGYTF	TGTGCCAGCAGTTTAGCAGGGAATCTAAACTATGGCTACACCTTC
NA	TRBJ2-7	NA	TRBV29-1	CSVGTVYSYNEQYF	TGCAGCGTTGGAACAGTGTACTCCTACAATGAGCAGTACTTC
NA	TRBJ2-1	NA	TRBV7-2	CASSLVSSTVNGQFF	TGTGCCAGCAGCTTAGTGTCATCAACAGTCAATGGGCAGTTCTTC
NA	TRBJ1-1	TRBD1	TRBV7-3	CASSSYGNTGGVNTEAFF	TGTGCCAGCAGCTCGTACGGAAACACAGGGGGTGTGAACACTGAAGCTTTCTTT
NA	TRBJ1-1	NA	TRBV6-5	CASRGQGITEAFF	TGTGCCAGCAGGGGGCAGGGGATCACTGAAGCTTTCTTT
few	TRBJ2-5	NA	TRBV29-1	CSARFAETQYF	TGCAGCGCTCGGTTCGCGGAGACCCAGTACTTC
few	TRBJ1-5	NA	TRBV6-2/TRBV6-3	CASSGNTGYQPQHF	TGTGCCAGCAGTGGCAATACAGGGTATCAGCCCCAGCATTTT
NA	TRBJ1-5	NA	TRBV4-3	CASSQLATSNQPQHF	TGCGCCAGCAGCCAATTAGCCACCAGCAATCAGCCCCAGCATTTT
NA	TRBJ2-1	TRBD1	TRBV6-5	CASSPDRAIYNEQFF	TGTGCCAGCAGTCCGGACAGGGCTATCTACAATGAGCAGTTCTTC
NA	TRBJ2-7	NA	TRBV20-1	CSYRTLQTYEQYF	TGCAGCTACCGCACACTGCAGACTTACGAGCAGTACTTC
few	TRBJ2-3	TRBD1	TRBV12-3/TRBV12-4	CASRVGTGFSTDTQYF	TGTGCCAGCAGAGTCGGGACAGGCTTTAGCACAGATACGCAGTATTTT
NA	TRBJ1-5	NA	TRBV20-1	CSARDSRGAGQPQHF	TGCAGTGCTAGAGACTCTCGGGGGGCAGGCCAGCCCCAGCATTTT
many	TRBJ2-3	NA	TRBV7-2	CASSLRGLSDTQYF	TGTGCCAGCAGCTTACGTGGACTCTCAGATACGCAGTATTTT